This T cell receptor beta chain was obtained from a study of shared clonotypes between healthy human individuals. Ten immunoSEQ deep assay plates were used to sequence unsorted PBMC DNA. Here immunoSEQ multiplex PCR was the method, and the copy in TCRdb shows in-frame clones only, minus some. Of fewer than 550,000 clones in the sample, about 80% were seen once. Genomic DNA, for the unsorted samples, came from tens of millions of PBMCs. Comments on this clone: Its target is not known.

Study conclusions and caveats: Deeper or shallower sequencing was expected to change how clonotypes are shared among donors.

Germline CDR1 and CDR2: LNHDA and SQIVND (reference sequence). CDR3 size: 15 residues. V lost 5 bases and J 0 bases, leaving 14 bases between the germline ends. The receptor was isolated from a woman in her forties in good health. Some clones in this sample may be carry-over from other donors' samples. The chain carries TRBV19 and TRBJ2-7; maybe TRBD1 (6 bases). The material sequenced was PBMCs. The CDR3 protein is CASSGGDILSYEQYF. The CDR3 coding sequence is TGTGCCAGTAGTGGTGGGGACATCCTCTCCTACGAGCAGTACTTC.